A selection of T cell receptor beta chains follows, all from one sample in a study of CD8 T cells in Susac syndrome. MiXCR was run by TCRdb on the immunoSEQ multiplex PCR reads, yielding one entry per CDR3 protein. The sample has more than 200,000 distinct CDR3 sequences, around 93% seen once. The source material was CD4+ T cells from PBMCs. These TCRs come from a human donor with multiple sclerosis. The CDR3 runs from the conserved cysteine through the conserved F or W. A D gene is named only where the DNA matches it firmly. Where a row states a size, it is once, few, many or the class of an expanded clone; other rows omit it.

>-|once|TRBV20-1|TRBJ2-2
CSAPGHNTGELFF
TGCAGTGCTCCGGGACACAACACCGGGGAGCTGTTTTTT
>-|-|TRBV29-1|TRBJ2-5
CSSRTGGEETQYF
TGCAGCTCAAGAACCGGCGGGGAGGAGACCCAGTACTTC
>TRBD1|-|TRBV13|TRBJ1-4
CASSSRTGSEKLFF
TGTGCCAGCAGCTCCCGGACAGGGAGTGAAAAACTGTTTTTT
>-|-|TRBV20-1|TRBJ2-1
CSAPPVAVGDEQFF
TGCAGTGCCCCCCCTGTGGCGGTGGGCGATGAGCAGTTCTTC
>TRBD2|-|TRBV7-8|TRBJ2-3
CASSRTSGGTDTQYF
TGTGCCAGCAGCCGTACTAGCGGGGGCACAGATACGCAGTATTTT
>-|-|TRBV2|TRBJ1-1
CASRLTAEAFF
TGTGCCAGCAGATTAACAGCTGAAGCTTTCTTT
>TRBD2|-|TRBV4-1|TRBJ2-5
CASSQNSGAGQETQYF
TGCGCCAGCAGCCAGAATTCGGGAGCGGGACAAGAGACCCAGTACTTC
>-|-|TRBV3-1|TRBJ2-3
CASSRLQGVTDTQYF
TGTGCCAGCAGCCGACTACAGGGTGTCACAGATACGCAGTATTTT
>TRBD2|-|TRBV5-1|TRBJ2-7
CASSQRAGEGEQYF
TGCGCCAGCAGCCAGCGAGCGGGGGAGGGAGAGCAGTACTTC
>-|-|TRBV30|TRBJ1-2
CAWRPRNRESSGYTF
TGTGCCTGGAGGCCCCGGAACAGGGAATCGTCTGGCTACACCTTC
>-|-|TRBV2|TRBJ2-1
CASLEVAASNEQFF
TGTGCCAGCCTAGAGGTAGCGGCGTCGAATGAGCAGTTCTTC
>-|-|TRBV27|TRBJ2-5
CASGEGAETQYF
TGTGCCAGCGGGGAGGGGGCGGAGACCCAGTACTTC
>-|few|TRBV28|TRBJ1-6
CASSLSSYNSPLHF
TGTGCCAGCAGTTTAAGCTCCTATAATTCACCCCTCCACTTT
>-|-|TRBV27|TRBJ2-3
CASSFAPSTDTQYF
TGTGCCAGCAGTTTTGCACCTAGCACAGATACGCAGTATTTT
>-|-|TRBV18|TRBJ1-3
CASSPTGGQGNTIYF
TGTGCCAGCTCACCGACCGGGGGGCAAGGAAACACCATATATTTT
>TRBD2|-|TRBV7-9|TRBJ2-1
CASSAAGGTWFF
TGTGCCAGCAGCGCGGCGGGGGGGACTTGGTTCTTC
>TRBD2|-|TRBV5-1|TRBJ2-3
CASSLAGMRADTQYF
TGCGCCAGCAGCCTAGCGGGCATGAGGGCAGATACGCAGTATTTT
>-|-|TRBV19|TRBJ1-4
CASSIAAGFDEKLFF
TGTGCCAGTAGTATAGCAGCGGGCTTTGATGAAAAACTGTTTTTT
>-|once|TRBV4-1|TRBJ2-3
CASSHRPTDTQYF
TGCGCCAGCAGCCATCGCCCCACAGATACGCAGTATTTT
>TRBD1|-|TRBV7-3|TRBJ1-2
CASSLTGGWEGYTF
TGTGCCAGCAGCTTAACAGGGGGCTGGGAGGGCTACACCTTC
>TRBD1|-|TRBV2|TRBJ2-3
CASSKDRGGTDTQYF
TGTGCCAGCAGCAAGGACAGGGGGGGCACAGATACGCAGTATTTT
>-|-|TRBV3-1|TRBJ1-2
CASSQVGGTNGYTF
TGTGCCAGCAGCCAAGTAGGTGGGACAAATGGCTACACCTTC
>TRBD1|-|TRBV15|TRBJ2-2
CATSRPSQGDTGELFF
TGTGCCACCAGCAGGCCCTCACAGGGGGACACCGGGGAGCTGTTTTTT
>TRBD1|-|TRBV19|TRBJ1-5
CASSIRGQGHSNQPQHF
TGTGCCAGTAGTATAAGGGGACAGGGTCATAGCAATCAGCCCCAGCATTTT